The following is a T cell receptor beta chain sequence with its context. The data originate from a study of blood T cell repertoires in COVID-19. Study context: Sites in the United States, Italy and Spain provided acute and convalescent COVID-19 samples.

Methods used by the authors: Scientists estimated how many nucleated cells there were by amplifying reference gene primers. TCRdb's table, derived via immunoSEQ multiplex PCR, lists solely in-frame clones and lacks some. Clone size and V and J calls were adopted from that table, with D and trimming inferred from the DNA. The sample includes under 200,000 clones, 85% to 90% of them seen just once. With V trimmed by 5 bases and J by 7 bases, 9 bases remained unmatched. The CDR3 is 15 residues long. The germline CDR1 and CDR2 sequences are MNHNY and SVGAGI (reference sequence). The specimen sequenced was peripheral blood. This TCR was sampled from a man aged 40-49 years with active or convalescent COVID-19. The chain combines TRBV6-6 with TRBJ1-5; 9 nucleotides align to TRBD1. CDR3 amino acids: CASSATGGIGQPQHF. Written as DNA, the CDR3 is TGTGCCAGCAGTGCGACAGGGGGGATTGGGCAGCCCCAGCATTTT.